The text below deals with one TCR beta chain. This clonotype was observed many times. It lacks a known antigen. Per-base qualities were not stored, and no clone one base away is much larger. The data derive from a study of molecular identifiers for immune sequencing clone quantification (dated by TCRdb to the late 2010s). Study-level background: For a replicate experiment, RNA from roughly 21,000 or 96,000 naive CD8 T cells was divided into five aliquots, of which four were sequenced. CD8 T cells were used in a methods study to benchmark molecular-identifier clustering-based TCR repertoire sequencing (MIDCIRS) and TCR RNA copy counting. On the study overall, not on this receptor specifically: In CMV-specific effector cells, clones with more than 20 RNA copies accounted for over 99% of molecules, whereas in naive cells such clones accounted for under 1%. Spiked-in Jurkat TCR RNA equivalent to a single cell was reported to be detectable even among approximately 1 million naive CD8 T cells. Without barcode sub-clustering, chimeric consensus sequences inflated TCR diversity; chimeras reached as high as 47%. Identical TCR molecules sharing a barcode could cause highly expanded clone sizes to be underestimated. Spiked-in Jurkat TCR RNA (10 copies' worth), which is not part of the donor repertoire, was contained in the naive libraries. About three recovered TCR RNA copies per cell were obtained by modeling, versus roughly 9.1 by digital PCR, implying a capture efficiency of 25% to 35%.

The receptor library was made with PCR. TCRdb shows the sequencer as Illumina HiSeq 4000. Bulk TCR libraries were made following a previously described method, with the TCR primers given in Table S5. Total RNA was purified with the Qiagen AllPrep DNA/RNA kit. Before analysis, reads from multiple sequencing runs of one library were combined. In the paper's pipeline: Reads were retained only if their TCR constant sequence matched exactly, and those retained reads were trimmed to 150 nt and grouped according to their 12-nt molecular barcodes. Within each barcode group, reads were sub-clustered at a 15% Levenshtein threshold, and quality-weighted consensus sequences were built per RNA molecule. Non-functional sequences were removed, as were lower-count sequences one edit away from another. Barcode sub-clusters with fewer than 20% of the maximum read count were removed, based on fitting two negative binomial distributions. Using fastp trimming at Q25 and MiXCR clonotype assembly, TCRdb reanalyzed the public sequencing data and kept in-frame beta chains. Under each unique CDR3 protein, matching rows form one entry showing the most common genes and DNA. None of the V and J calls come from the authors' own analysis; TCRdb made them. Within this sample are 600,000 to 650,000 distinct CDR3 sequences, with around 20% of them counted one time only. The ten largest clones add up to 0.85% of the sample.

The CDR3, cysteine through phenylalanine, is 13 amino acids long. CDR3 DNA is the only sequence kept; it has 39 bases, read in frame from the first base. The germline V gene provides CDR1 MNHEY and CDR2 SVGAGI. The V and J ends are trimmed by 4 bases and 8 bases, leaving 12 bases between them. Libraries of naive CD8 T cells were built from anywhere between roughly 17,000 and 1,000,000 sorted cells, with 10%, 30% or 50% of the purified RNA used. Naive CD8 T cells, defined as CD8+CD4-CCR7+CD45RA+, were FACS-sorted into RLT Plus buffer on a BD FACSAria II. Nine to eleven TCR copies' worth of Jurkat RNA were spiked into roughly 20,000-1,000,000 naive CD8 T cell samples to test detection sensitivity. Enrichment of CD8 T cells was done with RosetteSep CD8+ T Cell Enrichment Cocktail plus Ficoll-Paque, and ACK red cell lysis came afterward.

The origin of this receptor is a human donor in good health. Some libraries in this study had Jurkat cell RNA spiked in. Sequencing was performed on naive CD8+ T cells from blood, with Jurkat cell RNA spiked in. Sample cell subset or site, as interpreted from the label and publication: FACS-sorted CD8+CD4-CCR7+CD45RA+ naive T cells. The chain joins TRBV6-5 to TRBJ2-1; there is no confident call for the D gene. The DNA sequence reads TGTGCCAGCAGTTGGGCCCTAAGTGATGAGCAGTTCTTC. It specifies CASSWALSDEQFF.